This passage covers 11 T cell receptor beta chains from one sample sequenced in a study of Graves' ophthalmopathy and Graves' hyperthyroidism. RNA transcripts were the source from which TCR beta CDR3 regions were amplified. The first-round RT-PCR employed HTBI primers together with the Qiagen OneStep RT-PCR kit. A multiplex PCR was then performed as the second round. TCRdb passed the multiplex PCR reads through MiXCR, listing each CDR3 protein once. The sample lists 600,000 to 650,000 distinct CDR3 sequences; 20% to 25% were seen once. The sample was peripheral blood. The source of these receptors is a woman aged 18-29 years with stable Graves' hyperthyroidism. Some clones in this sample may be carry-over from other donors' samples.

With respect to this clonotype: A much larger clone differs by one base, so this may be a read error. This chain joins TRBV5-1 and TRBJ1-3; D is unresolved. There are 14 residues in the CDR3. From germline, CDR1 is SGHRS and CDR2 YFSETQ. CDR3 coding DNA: TGCGCCAACAGCTTGGTCGGGAACGGAAACACCATATATTTT. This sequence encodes CANSLVGNGNTIYF.

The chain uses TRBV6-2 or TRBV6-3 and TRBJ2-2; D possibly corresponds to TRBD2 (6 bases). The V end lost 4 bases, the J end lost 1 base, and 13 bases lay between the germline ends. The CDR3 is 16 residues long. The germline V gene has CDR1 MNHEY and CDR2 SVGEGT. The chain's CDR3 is CASSSVSSVNTGELFF. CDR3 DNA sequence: TGTGCCAGCAGTTCGGTCTCTAGCGTGAACACCGGGGAGCTGTTTTTT.

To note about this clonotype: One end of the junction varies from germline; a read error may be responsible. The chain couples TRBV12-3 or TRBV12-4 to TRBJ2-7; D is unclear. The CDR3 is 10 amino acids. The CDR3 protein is CARSSDEQYF. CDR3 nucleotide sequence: TGTGCCAGAAGTTCGGACGAGCAGTACTTC.

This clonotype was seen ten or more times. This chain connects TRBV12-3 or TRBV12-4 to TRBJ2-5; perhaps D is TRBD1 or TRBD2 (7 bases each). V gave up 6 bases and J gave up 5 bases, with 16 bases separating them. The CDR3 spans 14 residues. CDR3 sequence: CASSSQGGPETQYF. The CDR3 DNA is TGTGCCAGCAGCTCCCAGGGGGGGCCGGAGACCCAGTACTTC.

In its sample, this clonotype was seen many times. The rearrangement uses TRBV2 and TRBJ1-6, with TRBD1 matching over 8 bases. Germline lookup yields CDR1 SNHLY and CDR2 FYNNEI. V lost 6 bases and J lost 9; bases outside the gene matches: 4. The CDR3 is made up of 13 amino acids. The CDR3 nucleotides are TGTGCCAGCAGGTCAGGGGGCTTTTCACCCCTCCACTTT. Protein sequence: CASRSGGFSPLHF.

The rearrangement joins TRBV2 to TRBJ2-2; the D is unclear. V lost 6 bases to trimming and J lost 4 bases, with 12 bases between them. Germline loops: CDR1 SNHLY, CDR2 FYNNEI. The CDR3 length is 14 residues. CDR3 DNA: TGTGCCAGCAGGAAGGGAATCGGCACCGGGGAGCTGTTTTTT. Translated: CASRKGIGTGELFF.

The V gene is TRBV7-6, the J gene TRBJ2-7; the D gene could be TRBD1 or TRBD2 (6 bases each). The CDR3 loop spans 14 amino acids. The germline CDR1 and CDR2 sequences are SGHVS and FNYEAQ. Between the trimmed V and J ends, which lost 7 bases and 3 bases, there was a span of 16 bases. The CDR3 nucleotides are TGTGCCAGCACCCGAGATAGGGGGGACTACGAGCAGTACTTC. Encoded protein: CASTRDRGDYEQYF.

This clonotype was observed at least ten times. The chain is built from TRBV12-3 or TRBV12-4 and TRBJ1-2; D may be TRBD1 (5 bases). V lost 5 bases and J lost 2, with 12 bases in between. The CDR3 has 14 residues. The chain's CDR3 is CASSPSWGNYGYTF. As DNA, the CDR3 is TGTGCCAGCAGTCCCTCGTGGGGCAACTATGGCTACACCTTC.

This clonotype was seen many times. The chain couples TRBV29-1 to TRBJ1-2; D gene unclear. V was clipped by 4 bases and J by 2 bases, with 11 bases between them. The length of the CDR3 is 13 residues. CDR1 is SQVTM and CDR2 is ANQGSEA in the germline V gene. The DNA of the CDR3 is TGCAGCGTTGTTCCGGAAGGGAACTATGGCTACACCTTC. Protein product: CSVVPEGNYGYTF.

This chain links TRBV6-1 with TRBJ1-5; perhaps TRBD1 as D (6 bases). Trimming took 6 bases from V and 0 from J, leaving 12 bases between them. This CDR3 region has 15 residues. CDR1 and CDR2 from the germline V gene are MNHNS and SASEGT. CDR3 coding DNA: TGTGCCAGCAGGGACAGTGTTTATAGCAATCAGCCCCAGCATTTT. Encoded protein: CASRDSVYSNQPQHF.

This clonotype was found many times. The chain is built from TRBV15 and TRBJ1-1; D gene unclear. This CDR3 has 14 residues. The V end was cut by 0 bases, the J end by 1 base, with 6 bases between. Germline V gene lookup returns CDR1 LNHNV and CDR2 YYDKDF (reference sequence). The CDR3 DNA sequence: TGTGCCACCAGCAGAGATCTCCCGAACACTGAAGCTTTCTTT. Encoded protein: CATSRDLPNTEAFF.